This T cell receptor beta chain was identified in a study of T cell responses to AZD1222 COVID-19 vaccine. About the study: Pooling covered second doses at about 4 or about 12 weeks.

Study results and caveats: Repertoire sampling was restricted to post-peak T cell response timepoints. Just 6 or 7 people given AZD1222 tested seropositive at baseline. Donors, mostly white British, included more females; clonal diversity was possibly underestimated.

The germline V gene has CDR1 SGHAT and CDR2 FQNNGV. This CDR3 comprises 14 residues. The germline V and J ends were trimmed by 1 base and 6 bases, with 10 bases remaining between them. Method: immunoSEQ multiplex PCR; TCRdb's copy keeps in-frame clones and lacks some. The data contain some 74,000 clones, approximately 80% of them singletons. For this clone: The antigen remains undetermined.

The clonotype comes from an adult in good health. The V and J genes are TRBV11-2 and TRBJ2-4; perhaps D is TRBD1 or TRBD2 (6 bases each). The input for sequencing was peripheral blood, taken on day 0 of AZD1222 vaccination. The DNA for the CDR3 is TGTGCCAGCAGCTTAGGGGGGGCCGTAAACATTCAGTACTTC. Amino acids: CASSLGGAVNIQYF.